This T cell receptor beta chain came from a study of cytotoxic CD8 clonotypes in ibrutinib-treated CLL. Study-wide context: Recorded responses included some 24 partial and 2 complete; following median approximately 68 months, roughly 15 stayed remitted and about 12 progressed. There were, on average, about 250,000 productive templates and approximately 94,000 productive rearrangements per sample.

From germline, CDR1 is SEHNR and CDR2 FQNEAQ (reference sequence). The CDR3 spans 16 residues. V lost 5 bases and J lost 1; bases outside the gene matches: 6. Method: immunoSEQ multiplex PCR; TCRdb's copy keeps in-frame clones and lacks some. The sample lists about 140,000 clones; around three quarters were seen once. This chain joins TRBV7-9 and TRBJ1-5; TRBD1 matches at 9 bases. This TCR was sampled from a human donor with chronic lymphocytic leukemia. The sample consisted of PBMCs, taken after 12 months of ibrutinib treatment. The CDR3 loop is CASSGQTGGSNQPQHF. The CDR3 region has the DNA TGTGCCAGCAGCGGACAGACAGGGGGGAGCAATCAGCCCCAGCATTTT.